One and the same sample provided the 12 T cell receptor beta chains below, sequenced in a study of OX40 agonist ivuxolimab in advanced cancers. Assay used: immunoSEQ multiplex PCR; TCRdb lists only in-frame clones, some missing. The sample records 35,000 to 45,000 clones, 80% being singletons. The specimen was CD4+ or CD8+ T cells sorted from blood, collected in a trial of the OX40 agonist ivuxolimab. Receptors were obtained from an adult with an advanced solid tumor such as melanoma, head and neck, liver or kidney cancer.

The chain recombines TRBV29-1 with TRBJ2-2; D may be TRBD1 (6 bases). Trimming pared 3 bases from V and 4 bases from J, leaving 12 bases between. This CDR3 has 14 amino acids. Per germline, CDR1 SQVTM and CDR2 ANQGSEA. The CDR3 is CSVEVKQGTGELFF. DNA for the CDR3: TGCAGCGTTGAGGTGAAACAGGGCACCGGGGAGCTGTTTTTT.

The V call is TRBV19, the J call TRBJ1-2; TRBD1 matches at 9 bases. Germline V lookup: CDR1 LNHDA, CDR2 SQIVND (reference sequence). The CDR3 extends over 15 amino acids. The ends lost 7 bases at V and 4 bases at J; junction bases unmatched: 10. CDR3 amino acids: CASTLRDRDAYGYTF. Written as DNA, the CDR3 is TGTGCCAGTACCCTCCGGGACAGGGATGCCTATGGCTACACCTTC.

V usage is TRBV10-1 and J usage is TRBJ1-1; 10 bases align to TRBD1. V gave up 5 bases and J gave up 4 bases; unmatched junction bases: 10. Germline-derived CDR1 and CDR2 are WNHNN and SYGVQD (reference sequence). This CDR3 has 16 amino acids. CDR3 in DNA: TGCGCCAGCAGTTATCGCCGGGACAGGGGACCCACTGAAGCTTTCTTT. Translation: CASSYRRDRGPTEAFF.

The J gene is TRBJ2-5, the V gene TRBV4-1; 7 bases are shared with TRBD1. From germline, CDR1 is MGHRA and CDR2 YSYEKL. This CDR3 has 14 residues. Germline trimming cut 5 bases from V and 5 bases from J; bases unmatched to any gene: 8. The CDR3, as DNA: TGCGCCAGCAGCTTGGGACAGATGGAGGAGACCCAGTACTTC. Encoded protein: CASSLGQMEETQYF.

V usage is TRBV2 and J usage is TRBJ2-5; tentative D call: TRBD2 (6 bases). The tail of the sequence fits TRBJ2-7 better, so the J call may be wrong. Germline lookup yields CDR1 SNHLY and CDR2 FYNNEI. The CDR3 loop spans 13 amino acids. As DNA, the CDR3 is TGTGCCAGCAGAAGGGCGCCGGAGGGCGAGCAGTACTTC. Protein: CASRRAPEGEQYF.

Here the CDR3 reads CASSVEGGKNYGYTF. The CDR3 DNA reads as TGTGCCAGCAGCGTAGAGGGGGGCAAGAACTATGGCTACACCTTC. The rearrangement links TRBV9 to TRBJ1-2, with D possibly matching TRBD1 (6 bases). The germline V gene has CDR1 SGDLS and CDR2 YYNGEE. This CDR3 spans 15 amino acids. Trimming removed 0 bases from V and 2 bases from J, with 11 bases in between.

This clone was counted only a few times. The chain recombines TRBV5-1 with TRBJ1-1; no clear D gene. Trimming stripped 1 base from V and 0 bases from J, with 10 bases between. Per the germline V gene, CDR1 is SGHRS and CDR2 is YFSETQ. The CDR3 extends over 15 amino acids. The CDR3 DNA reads TGCGCCAGCAGCTTGAGCCAGAACATGAACACTGAAGCTTTCTTT. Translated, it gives CASSLSQNMNTEAFF. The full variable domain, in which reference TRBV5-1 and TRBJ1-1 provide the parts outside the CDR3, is KAGVTQTPRYLIKTRGQQVTLSCSPISGHRSVSWYQQTPGQGLQFLFEYFSETQRNKGNFPGRFSGRQFSNSRSEMNVSTLELGDSALYLCASSLSQNMNTEAFFGQGTRLTVV.

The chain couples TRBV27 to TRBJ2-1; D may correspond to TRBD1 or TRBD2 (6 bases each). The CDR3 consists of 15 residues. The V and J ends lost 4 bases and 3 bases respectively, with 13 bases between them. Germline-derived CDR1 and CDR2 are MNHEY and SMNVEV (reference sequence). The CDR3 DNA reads TGTGCCAGCAGTTATCGGGGGACAATCTACAATGAGCAGTTCTTC. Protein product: CASSYRGTIYNEQFF.

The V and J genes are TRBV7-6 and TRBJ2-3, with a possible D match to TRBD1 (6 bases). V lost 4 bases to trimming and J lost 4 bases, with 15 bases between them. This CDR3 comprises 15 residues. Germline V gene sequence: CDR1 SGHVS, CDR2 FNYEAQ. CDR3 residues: CASSSQGGAADTQYF. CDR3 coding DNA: TGTGCCAGCAGCTCCCAAGGGGGAGCCGCAGATACGCAGTATTTT.

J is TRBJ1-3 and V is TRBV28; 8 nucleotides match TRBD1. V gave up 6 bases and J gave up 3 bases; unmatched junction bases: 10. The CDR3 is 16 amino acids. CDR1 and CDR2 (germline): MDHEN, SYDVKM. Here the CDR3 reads CASRSQGVRGGNTIYF. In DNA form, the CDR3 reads TGTGCCAGCAGGTCACAGGGGGTTCGAGGTGGAAACACCATATATTTT.

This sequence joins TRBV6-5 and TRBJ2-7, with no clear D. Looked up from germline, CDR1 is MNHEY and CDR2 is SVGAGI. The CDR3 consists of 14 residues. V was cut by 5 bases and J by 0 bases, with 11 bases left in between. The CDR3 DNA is TGTGCCAGCAGTGCCCGTCCAAGCTCCTACGAGCAGTACTTC. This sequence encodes CASSARPSSYEQYF.

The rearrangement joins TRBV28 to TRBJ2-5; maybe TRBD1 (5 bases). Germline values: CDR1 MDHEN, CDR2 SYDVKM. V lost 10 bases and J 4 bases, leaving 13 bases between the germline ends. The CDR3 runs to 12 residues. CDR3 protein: CATLTVGETQYF. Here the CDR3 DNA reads TGTGCCACCCTGACAGTGGGAGAGACCCAGTACTTC.